Reported below is one TCR beta chain. What this receptor recognizes is not known. Per-nucleotide qualities are absent, and no much larger clonotype sits a single base away. The sample comes from a study of T-cell reconstitution after alpha-beta-depleted transplantation in children (dated by TCRdb to the mid-2010s). About the study as a whole: The study quantitatively tracked T-cell immune reconstitution after TCRalphabeta/CD19-depleted allogeneic hematopoietic cell transplantation in children using TCR repertoire profiling.

For CDR1 and CDR2, the germline V gene lists MNHEY and SVGAGI. The CDR3 has 15 amino acids, counting the end cysteine and phenylalanine. This entry keeps only the CDR3 DNA: 45 bases, framed from base 1. At the junction V is shortened by 2 bases and J by 3 bases, with 11 bases in between. To prepare the library, PCR was applied. For sequencing, an Illumina HiSeq 2500 was employed. To normalize quantification of the TCRbeta repertoire, the TCR libraries were built with molecular barcoding that relied on unique molecular identifiers. TCRdb's own reprocessing of the public reads used fastp at Q25 and MiXCR and kept productive beta chains. CDR3 protein duplicates are merged, each entry listing the most common genes and DNA. For this sample the table gives 530,000 or so distinct CDR3 sequences, of which 27% were detected only once. Together, the top ten hold under 45% of the sample. Taken with the paper, the label for treatment or condition translates to: allogeneic hematopoietic cell transplantation with graft depleted of TCRalphabeta T cells and CD19 B cells. The children who served as transplant recipients had been given grafts of TCRalphabeta/CD19-depleted allogeneic hematopoietic cells.

Broader findings and caveats from the paper: In some patients, high TCRbeta diversity at day 60 was attributed to recipient T cells and intrathymic progenitors that had survived conditioning. Over subsequent months, a decline in hyperexpanded clone frequencies was noted, and after one year, T-cell counts and TCRbeta diversity were mostly ascribed to newly produced T cells. About two months after transplant, the apparently early recovery of alphabetaT-cell counts reportedly depended on just several hundred clones that had expanded rapidly and came from non-depleted graft cells.

This specimen was PBMCs, taken before TCRalphabeta/CD19-depleted stem cell transplant. This sequence originates from a boy under three years old with Wiskott-Aldrich syndrome, due to receive a stem cell transplant. The rearranged chain carries TRBV6-5 and TRBJ2-1; the D gene remains uncertain. The DNA sequence is given as TGTGCCAGCAGTTACGACTCCTTAAACTACAATGAGCAGTTCTTC. It is translated as CASSYDSLNYNEQFF.